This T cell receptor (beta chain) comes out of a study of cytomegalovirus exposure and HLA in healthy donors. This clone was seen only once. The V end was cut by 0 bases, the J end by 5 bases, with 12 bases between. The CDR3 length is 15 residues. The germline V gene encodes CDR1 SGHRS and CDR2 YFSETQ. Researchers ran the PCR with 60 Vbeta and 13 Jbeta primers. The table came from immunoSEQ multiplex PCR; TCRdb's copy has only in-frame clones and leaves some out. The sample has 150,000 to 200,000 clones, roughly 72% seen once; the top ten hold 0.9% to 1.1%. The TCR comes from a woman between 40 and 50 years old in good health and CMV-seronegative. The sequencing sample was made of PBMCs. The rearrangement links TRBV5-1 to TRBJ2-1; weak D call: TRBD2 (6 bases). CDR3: CASSLVGTDNNEQFF. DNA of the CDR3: TGCGCCAGCAGCTTGGTAGGGACTGATAACAATGAGCAGTTCTTC.